These 23 T cell receptor beta chains share one sample of origin, sequenced in a study of beta chain features in type 1 diabetes (dated by TCRdb to between 2018 and 2020). Receptor libraries were prepared by the immunoSEQ multiplex PCR assay. The entire amount of isolated RNA was reverse transcribed using the High Capacity cDNA Reverse Transcription Kit, so the sequenced TCRB transcripts were expressed ones. The clones in this table, taken by TCRdb from immuneACCESS, are in-frame only. Not every clone is retained; where verified, under half of the shortfall comes from an unresolved V gene, and the cause of the rest is unknown. Across this sample there are roughly 730,000 clones, with under 15% seen only once. The top ten hold roughly 0.022% of the sample. What the authors observed across the whole study: In all four CD4+ subsets, TCRB CDR3 length was moderately but significantly shorter in type 1 diabetes patients.

Their cognate antigens are unknown. The sequencing sample was made of naive CD4+ T cells from blood. The cell subset or site label corresponds to: true naive CD4+ T cells. Receptor source: a man aged 18 to 29 with type 1 diabetes.

This clone was seen more than once but under ten times. J is TRBJ1-2 and V is TRBV2; D may be TRBD1 (5 bases). Germline assignment: CDR1 SNHLY and CDR2 FYNNEI. This CDR3 is 13 amino acids long. With 1 base removed from V and 8 bases from J, the gap between germline ends came to 11 bases. The CDR3 DNA follows: TGTGCCAGCAGTGAAGTAAGGGGAGGGGGCTACACCTTC. This sequence encodes CASSEVRGGGYTF.

This clone was recorded a few times. The chain combines TRBV30 with TRBJ2-5, with D possibly matching TRBD1 (5 bases). Trimming left V 3 bases short and J 5 bases short, with 19 bases between. Germline loops: CDR1 GTSNPN, CDR2 SVGIG (reference sequence). There are 15 residues in the CDR3. For the CDR3, the DNA is TGTGCCTGGAGCGGGTGGCCAGTTGGGGCGGAGACCCAGTACTTC. Its translation is CAWSGWPVGAETQYF.

This clone occurred a few times. The V call is TRBV4-1, the J call TRBJ2-5; a weak D match, TRBD2 (5 bases). CDR3 length: 16 amino acids. From germline, CDR1 is MGHRA and CDR2 YSYEKL. V lost 1 base and J 3 bases, leaving 15 bases between the germline ends. The CDR3 sequence: CASSQVAIRREETQYF. CDR3 bases: TGCGCCAGCAGCCAAGTAGCGATCCGGCGGGAAGAGACCCAGTACTTC.

V and J are TRBV11-1 and TRBJ2-7; 9 bases map to TRBD1. The ends lost 2 bases at V and 5 bases at J; junction bases unmatched: 4. Germline CDR1 SGHAT, CDR2 FQDESV (reference sequence). This CDR3 is built from 14 residues. This CDR3 is CASSLRDRDHEQYF. The CDR3 nucleotides are TGTGCCAGCAGCTTAAGGGACAGGGACCACGAGCAGTACTTC.

The genes are TRBV2 and TRBJ2-6; 9 bases align to TRBD1. Germline V lookup: CDR1 SNHLY, CDR2 FYNNEI. V lost 7 bases to trimming and J lost 2 bases; unmatched junction nucleotides: 9. The CDR3 contains 17 residues. This CDR3 reads CASIPGTGKAGANVLTF. The CDR3 DNA is TGTGCCAGCATCCCCGGGACAGGGAAAGCTGGGGCCAACGTCCTGACTTTC.

This chain joins TRBV4-2 and TRBJ2-3; tentative D call: TRBD1 (6 bases). The CDR3 contains 17 residues. With 4 bases removed from V and 9 bases from J, the gap between germline ends came to 26 bases. Germline loops: CDR1 LGHNA, CDR2 YNFKEQ. DNA for the CDR3: TGTGCCAGCAGCCGCGGTTTGACAGGACCAGACTCAGCCACGCAGTATTTT. This codes for CASSRGLTGPDSATQYF.

V gene TRBV15 combines with J gene TRBJ2-2; D is undetermined. The germline V gene encodes CDR1 LNHNV and CDR2 YYDKDF (reference sequence). Trimming took 1 base from V and 3 from J, leaving 18 bases between them. This CDR3 spans 18 amino acids. The CDR3 nucleotides read TGTGCCACCAGCAGAGCGAGGTTAGGAATCTCCCACACCGGGGAGCTGTTTTTT. This sequence encodes CATSRARLGISHTGELFF.

V is TRBV7-9 and J is TRBJ1-1; tentative D call: TRBD1 (5 bases). Trimming took off 3 bases at V and 4 bases at J, with 15 bases between the two ends. CDR3 length: 15 residues. Germline lookup yields CDR1 SEHNR and CDR2 FQNEAQ (reference sequence). DNA of the CDR3: TGTGCCAGCAGCTTGGCAGGGAGGGAGGCCACTGAAGCTTTCTTT. It codes for CASSLAGREATEAFF.

This clone came up a few times. The CDR3 loop is CASSAGGPTTNTGELFF. As DNA, the CDR3 is TGTGCCAGCAGCGCGGGGGGACCTACTACTAACACCGGGGAGCTGTTTTTT. The V gene is TRBV9, the J gene TRBJ2-2, with 7 bases matching TRBD2. The V gene end was trimmed by 3 bases and the J gene end by 2 bases; junction bases not matched to a gene: 10. The CDR3 runs to 17 residues. Germline lookup yields CDR1 SGDLS and CDR2 YYNGEE.

V usage is TRBV5-6 and J usage is TRBJ1-1, with TRBD1 matching 8 bases. Looked up from germline, CDR1 is SGHDT and CDR2 is YYEEEE. The V segment lost 3 bases and the J segment 3 bases; nucleotides outside the gene matches: 4. The CDR3 totals 14 residues. CDR3 DNA: TGTGCCAGCAGCTCCATGACAGGGGACACTGAAGCTTTCTTT. This sequence encodes CASSSMTGDTEAFF.

A few counts support this clone. V gene TRBV2 combines with J gene TRBJ2-2; 9 bases line up with TRBD1. The trim removed 6 bases at V and 3 bases at J, leaving 8 bases unmatched. The CDR3 sequence is 16 residues long. CDR1 is SNHLY and CDR2 is FYNNEI in the germline V gene. CDR3 loop: CASSPRRQGDTGELFF. The CDR3 nucleotides read TGTGCCAGCAGCCCCAGACGACAGGGGGACACCGGGGAGCTGTTTTTT.

The genes are TRBV29-1 and TRBJ2-3, with 12 bases lining up with TRBD2. V shed 7 bases and J 3 bases; nucleotides not matched to a gene: 8. CDR1 SQVTM and CDR2 ANQGSEA come from the germline V gene. This CDR3 has 15 residues. The CDR3 region is CSGTSGLAGTDTQYF. The CDR3 DNA reads as TGCAGCGGGACATCAGGACTAGCGGGGACAGATACGCAGTATTTT.

The CDR3 protein is CAWKLGPDPLNTGELFF. The CDR3 DNA reads as TGTGCCTGGAAGCTGGGTCCAGACCCTCTCAACACCGGGGAGCTGTTTTTT. The V gene is TRBV30, the J gene TRBJ2-2; no firm D call. The V gene's germline CDR1 is GTSNPN and CDR2 SVGIG (reference sequence). The V gene lost 4 bases and the J gene lost 2 bases, with 20 bases spanning the gap. The CDR3 has 17 residues.

The chain carries TRBV4-1 and TRBJ1-2; D gene uncertain. V lost 0 bases and J lost 4, with 6 bases in between. Germline lookup yields CDR1 MGHRA and CDR2 YSYEKL. CDR3 length: 13 residues. CDR3 in amino acids: CASSQDGVYGYTF. Here the CDR3 DNA reads TGCGCCAGCAGCCAAGATGGGGTCTATGGCTACACCTTC.

The sample holds a few counts of this clone. This chain connects TRBV6-1 to TRBJ2-4, with D perhaps matching TRBD1 (6 bases). CDR3 length: 15 amino acids. The germline CDR1 and CDR2 sequences are MNHNS and SASEGT. Trimming shortened V by 11 bases and J by 0 bases, and 17 bases separated the two germline ends. CDR3 nucleotide sequence: TGTGCCGTCCTCCGTGGGGGCCCAGCCAAAAACATTCAGTACTTC. Protein product: CAVLRGGPAKNIQYF.

V gene TRBV28 combines with J gene TRBJ1-1; 7 nucleotides agree with TRBD1. Trimming took 6 bases from V and 9 from J; bases not matched to a gene: 19. Germline lookup yields CDR1 MDHEN and CDR2 SYDVKM. This CDR3 has 16 residues. In DNA, the CDR3 is TGTGCCAGCAGCCCAAGTGGACAGGAGGTTGGGATGAAAGCTTTCTTT. This translates into CASSPSGQEVGMKAFF.

This chain connects TRBV6-6 to TRBJ2-5, with 14 positions matching TRBD2. This CDR3 comprises 15 residues. The V gene end was trimmed by 8 bases and the J gene end by 5 bases; junction bases not matched to a gene: 7. Germline CDR1 reads MNHNY; CDR2 reads SVGAGI (reference sequence). The DNA of the CDR3 is TGTGCCAGCCGGACTAGCGGGGGGTCGGTGGAGACCCAGTACTTC. Amino acids: CASRTSGGSVETQYF.

The chain is built from TRBV10-3 and TRBJ1-4; D call uncertain. The germline gives CDR1 ENHRY, CDR2 SYGVKD. V dropped 6 bases and J dropped 8 bases, with 16 bases sitting between them. This CDR3 has 14 amino acids. CDR3 sequence: CAIRSTEKGEKLFF. The CDR3, as DNA: TGTGCCATCAGATCGACGGAGAAGGGAGAAAAACTGTTTTTT.

This clone was observed a handful of times. An end of the junction differs from the germline gene, which may be a read error. The chain is built from TRBV28 and TRBJ2-7; possibly TRBD2 for D (6 bases). Looked up from germline, CDR1 is MDHEN and CDR2 is SYDVKM. The CDR3 sequence is 12 residues long. The CDR3 DNA reads TGTGCCACCAGTGGCGGGGTCTACGAGCAGTACTTC. Translating gives CATSGGVYEQYF.

The chain recombines TRBV10-3 with TRBJ2-1; possible D gene TRBD2, 6 bases. The CDR3 contains 15 residues. Trimming stripped 10 bases from V and 3 bases from J, with 19 bases between. Germline CDR1 and CDR2: ENHRY and SYGVKD. This CDR3 reads CATLRGSMGYNEQFF. CDR3 sequence (DNA): TGTGCCACTCTCCGGGGGTCGATGGGCTACAATGAGCAGTTCTTC.

This clone was found a few times. The chain employs TRBV13 and TRBJ1-1; 7 bases match TRBD1. The germline CDR1 and CDR2 sequences are PRHDT and FYEKMQ (reference sequence). The CDR3 length is 14 residues. The J segment lost 2 bases and the V segment lost 7 bases, leaving 7 bases of the junction unmatched. In nucleotides, the CDR3 is TGTGCCAGCACCCTAACAGGGGTAAACACTGAAGCTTTCTTT. It encodes CASTLTGVNTEAFF.

This rearrangement joins TRBV27 to TRBJ2-7; either TRBD1 or TRBD2 may supply D (6 bases each). Trimming cost V 6 bases and J 4 bases, with 10 bases left between them. In germline, CDR1 is MNHEY, CDR2 SMNVEV (reference sequence). The CDR3 sequence is 12 residues long. Written as DNA, the CDR3 is TGTGCCAGCAGAGGAGGGGGTTACGAGCAGTACTTC. Translated: CASRGGGYEQYF.

This clone appeared a few times. The chain links TRBV25-1 to TRBJ1-1, with D possibly matching TRBD1 (6 bases). This CDR3 has 13 residues. The germline V gene has CDR1 MGHDK and CDR2 SYGVNS. V was cut by 9 bases and J by 0 bases, with 11 bases left in between. The CDR3 nucleotides are TGTGCCAGTTCGGGACACTTGAACACTGAAGCTTTCTTT. Protein sequence: CASSGHLNTEAFF.